This T cell receptor (beta chain) was identified in a study of blood T cells in healthy people across ages. For the second PCR, which ran for about 6 to 11 cycles, a sample-barcoded 5' primer and a J-beta primer mix were used. MiXCR, run by TCRdb on the 5' RACE reads, gives a single entry per CDR3 protein. The repertoire holds fewer than 650,000 distinct CDR3 sequences, about 26% seen once, with approximately 3.6% in the top ten. Trimming at V came to 11 bases and at J to 3 bases, leaving 8 bases not matched to a gene. The CDR3 runs to 13 residues. Germline V gives CDR1 MNHEY, CDR2 SVGEGT. This clonotype was found a few times. A further study also used this sample, focusing on T cells of mothers and their children.

This TCR derives from a boy aged 2-15 years in good health. Sequencing was done on a sample of blood. This sequence joins TRBV6-2 or TRBV6-3 and TRBJ2-7; the match to TRBD1 covers 9 bases. CDR3 in DNA: TGTGCCGGATCACGACAGGGGGGCTACGAGCAGTACTTC. Its protein product is CAGSRQGGYEQYF.